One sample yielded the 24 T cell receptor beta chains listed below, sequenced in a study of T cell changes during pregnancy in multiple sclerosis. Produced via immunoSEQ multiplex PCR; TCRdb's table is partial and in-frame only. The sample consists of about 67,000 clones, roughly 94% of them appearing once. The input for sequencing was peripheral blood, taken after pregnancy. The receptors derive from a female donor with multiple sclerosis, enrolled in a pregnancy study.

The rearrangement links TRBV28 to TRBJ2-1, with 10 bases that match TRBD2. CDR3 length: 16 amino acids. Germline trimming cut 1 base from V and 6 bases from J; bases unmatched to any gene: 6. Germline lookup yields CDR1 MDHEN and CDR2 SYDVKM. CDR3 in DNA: TGTGCCAGCAGTTTATACCTAGCGGGAGTGCGCAATGAGCAGTTCTTC. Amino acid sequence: CASSLYLAGVRNEQFF.

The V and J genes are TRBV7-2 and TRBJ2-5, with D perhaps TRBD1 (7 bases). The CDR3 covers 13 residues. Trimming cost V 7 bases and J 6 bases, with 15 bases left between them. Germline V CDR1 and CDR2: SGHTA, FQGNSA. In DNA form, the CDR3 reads TGTGCCAGCAAGGAGGGGGCGGGGAAGACCCAGTACTTC. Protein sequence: CASKEGAGKTQYF.

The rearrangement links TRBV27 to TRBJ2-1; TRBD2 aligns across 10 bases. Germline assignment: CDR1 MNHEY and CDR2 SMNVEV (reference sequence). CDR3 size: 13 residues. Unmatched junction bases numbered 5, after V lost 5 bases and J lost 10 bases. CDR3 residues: CASSPPLAGEQFF. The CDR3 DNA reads TGTGCCAGCAGTCCACCACTAGCGGGGGAGCAGTTCTTC.

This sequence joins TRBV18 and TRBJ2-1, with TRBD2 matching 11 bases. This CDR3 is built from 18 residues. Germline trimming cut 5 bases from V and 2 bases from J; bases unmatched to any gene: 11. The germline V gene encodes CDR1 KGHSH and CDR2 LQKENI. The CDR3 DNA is TGTGCCAGCTCAAGACTAGCGGGACTAACCCTAGCCTACAATGAGCAGTTCTTC. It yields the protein CASSRLAGLTLAYNEQFF.

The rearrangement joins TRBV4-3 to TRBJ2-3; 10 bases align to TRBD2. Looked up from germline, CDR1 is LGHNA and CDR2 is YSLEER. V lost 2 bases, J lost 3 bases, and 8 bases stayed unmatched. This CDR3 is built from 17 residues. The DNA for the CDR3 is TGCGCCAGCAGCCAACTAGCGGGAGCTGGACGGACAGATACGCAGTATTTT. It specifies CASSQLAGAGRTDTQYF.

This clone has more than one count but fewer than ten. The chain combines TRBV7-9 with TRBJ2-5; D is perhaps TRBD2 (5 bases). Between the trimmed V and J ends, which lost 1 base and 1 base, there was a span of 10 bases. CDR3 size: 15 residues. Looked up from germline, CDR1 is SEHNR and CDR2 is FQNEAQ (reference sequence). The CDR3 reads CASSLGSSSQETQYF. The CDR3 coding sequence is TGTGCCAGCAGCTTAGGATCTAGCTCCCAAGAGACCCAGTACTTC.

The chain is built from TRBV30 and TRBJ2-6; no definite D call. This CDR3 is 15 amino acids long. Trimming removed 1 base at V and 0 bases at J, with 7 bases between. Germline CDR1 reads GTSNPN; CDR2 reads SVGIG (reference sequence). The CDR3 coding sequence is TGTGCCTGGAGTGGGCCAAACTCTGGGGCCAACGTCCTGACTTTC. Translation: CAWSGPNSGANVLTF.

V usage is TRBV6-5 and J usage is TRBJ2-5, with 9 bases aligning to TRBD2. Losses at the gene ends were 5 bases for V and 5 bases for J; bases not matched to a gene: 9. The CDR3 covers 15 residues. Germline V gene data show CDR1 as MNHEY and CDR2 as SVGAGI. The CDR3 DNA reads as TGTGCCAGCAGTCGGGATAGCGGGAGTGGGGAGACCCAGTACTTC. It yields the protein CASSRDSGSGETQYF.

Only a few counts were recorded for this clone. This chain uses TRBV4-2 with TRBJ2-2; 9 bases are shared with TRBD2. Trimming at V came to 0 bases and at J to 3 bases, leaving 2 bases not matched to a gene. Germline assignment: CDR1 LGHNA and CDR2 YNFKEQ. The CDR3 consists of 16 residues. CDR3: CASSQDSGSDTGELFF. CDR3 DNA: TGTGCCAGCAGCCAAGATAGCGGGAGCGACACCGGGGAGCTGTTTTTT.

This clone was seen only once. The CDR3 nucleotides are TGTGCCAGCAGCTTGAACAGGGGTTTGACAGATACGCAGTATTTT. Translated, it gives CASSLNRGLTDTQYF. The chain joins TRBV11-2 to TRBJ2-3; TRBD1 aligns across 7 bases. V shed 3 bases, J shed 3 bases, and the junction held 6 bases outside the gene matches. The CDR3 sequence is 15 residues long. Germline lookup yields CDR1 SGHAT and CDR2 FQNNGV. Together with reference TRBV11-2 and TRBJ2-3, the CDR3 gives the full variable domain: EAGVAQSPRYKIIEKRQSVAFWCNPISGHATLYWYQQILGQGPKLLIQFQNNGVVDDSQLPKDRFSAERLKGVDSTLKIQPAKLEDSAVYLCASSLNRGLTDTQYFGPGTRLTVL.

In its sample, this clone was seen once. Here the CDR3 DNA reads TGTGCCAGCAGTTCCCCAACACTAGCGGGAGCCGTCGCAGATACGCAGTATTTT. It translates to CASSSPTLAGAVADTQYF. V usage is TRBV27 and J usage is TRBJ2-3; 11 nucleotides line up with TRBD2. CDR3 size: 18 residues. With V trimmed by 4 bases and J by 4 bases, 13 bases remained unmatched. CDR1 MNHEY and CDR2 SMNVEV come from the germline V gene (reference sequence).

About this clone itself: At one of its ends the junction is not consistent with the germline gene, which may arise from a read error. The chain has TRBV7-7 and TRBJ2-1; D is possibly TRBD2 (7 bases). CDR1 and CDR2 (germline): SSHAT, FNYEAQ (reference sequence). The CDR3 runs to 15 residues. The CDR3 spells CASSKTGTRGDEQFF. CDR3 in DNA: TGTGCTAGCAGCAAAACCGGGACACGGGGGGACGAGCAGTTCTTC.

The CDR3 DNA reads as TGTGCCAGTAGTTCCTGGGGGGAATCTAGCACAGATACGCAGTATTTT. Residues: CASSSWGESSTDTQYF. The chain couples TRBV19 to TRBJ2-3; possibly TRBD2 for D (6 bases). Germline loops: CDR1 LNHDA, CDR2 SQIVND (reference sequence). The V end lost 5 bases, the J end lost 0 bases, and 15 bases lay between the germline ends. This CDR3 is built from 16 residues.

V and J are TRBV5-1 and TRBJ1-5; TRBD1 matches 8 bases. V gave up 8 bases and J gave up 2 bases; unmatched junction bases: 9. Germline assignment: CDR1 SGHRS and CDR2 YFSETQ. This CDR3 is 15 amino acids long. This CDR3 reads CASSQGAGGNQPQHF. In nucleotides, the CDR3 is TGCGCCAGTAGCCAGGGGGCTGGGGGCAATCAGCCCCAGCATTTT.

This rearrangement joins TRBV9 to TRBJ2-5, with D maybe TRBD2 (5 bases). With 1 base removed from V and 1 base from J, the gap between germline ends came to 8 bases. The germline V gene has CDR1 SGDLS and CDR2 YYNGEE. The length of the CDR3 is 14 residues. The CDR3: CASSVSAAQETQYF. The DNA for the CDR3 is TGTGCCAGCAGCGTATCAGCGGCCCAAGAGACCCAGTACTTC.

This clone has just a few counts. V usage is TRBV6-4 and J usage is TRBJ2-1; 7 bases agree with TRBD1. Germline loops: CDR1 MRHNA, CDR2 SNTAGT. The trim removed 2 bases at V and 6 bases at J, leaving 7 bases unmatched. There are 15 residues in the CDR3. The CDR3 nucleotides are TGTGCCAGCAGTGACAGGGACAGCGGAGGCAATGAGCAGTTCTTC. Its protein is CASSDRDSGGNEQFF.

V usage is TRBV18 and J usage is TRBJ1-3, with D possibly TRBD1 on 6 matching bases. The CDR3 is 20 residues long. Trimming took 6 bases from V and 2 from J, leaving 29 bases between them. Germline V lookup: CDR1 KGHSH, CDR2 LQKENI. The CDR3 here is CASSLASQSGTGTTGNTIYF. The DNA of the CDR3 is TGTGCCAGCTCTCTCGCCTCCCAGTCCGGAACAGGGACTACTGGAAACACCATATATTTT.

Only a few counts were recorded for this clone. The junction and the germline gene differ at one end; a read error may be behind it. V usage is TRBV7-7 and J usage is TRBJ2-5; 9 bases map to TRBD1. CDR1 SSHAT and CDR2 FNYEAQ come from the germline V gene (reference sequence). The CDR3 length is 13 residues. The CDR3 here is CASSSDRGETQYF. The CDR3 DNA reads TGTGCTAGCAGCTCGGACAGGGGCGAGACCCAGTACTTC.

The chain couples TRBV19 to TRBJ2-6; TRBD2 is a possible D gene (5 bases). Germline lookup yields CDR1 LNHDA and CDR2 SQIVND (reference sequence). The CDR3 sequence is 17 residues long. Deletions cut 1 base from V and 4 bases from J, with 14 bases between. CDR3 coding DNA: TGTGCCAGTAGTATAGTACTGCGAGGGTCAGGGGCCAACGTCCTGACTTTC. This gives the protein CASSIVLRGSGANVLTF. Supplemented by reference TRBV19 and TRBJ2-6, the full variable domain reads DGGITQSPKYLFRKEGQNVTLSCEQNLNHDAMYWYRQDPGQGLRLIYYSQIVNDFQKGDIAEGYSVSREKKESFPLTVTSAQKNPTAFYLCASSIVLRGSGANVLTFGAGSRLTVL.

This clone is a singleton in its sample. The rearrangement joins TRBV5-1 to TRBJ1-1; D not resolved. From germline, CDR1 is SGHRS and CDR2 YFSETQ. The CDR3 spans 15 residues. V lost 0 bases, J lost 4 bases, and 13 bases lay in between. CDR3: CASSLAPGSSTEAFF. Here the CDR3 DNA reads TGCGCCAGCAGCTTGGCACCGGGTTCGAGCACTGAAGCTTTCTTT.

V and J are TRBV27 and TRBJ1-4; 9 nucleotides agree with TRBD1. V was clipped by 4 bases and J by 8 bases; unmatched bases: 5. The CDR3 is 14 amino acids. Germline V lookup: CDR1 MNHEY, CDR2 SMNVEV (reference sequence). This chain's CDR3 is CASSSPGQGEKLFF. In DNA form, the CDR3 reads TGTGCCAGCAGTTCACCGGGACAGGGAGAAAAACTGTTTTTT.

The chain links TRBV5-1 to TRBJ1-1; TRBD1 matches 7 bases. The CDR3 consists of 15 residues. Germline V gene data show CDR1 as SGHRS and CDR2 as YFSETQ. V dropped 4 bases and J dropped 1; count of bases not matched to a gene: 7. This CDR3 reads CASSPRAGGNTEAFF. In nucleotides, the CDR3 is TGCGCCAGCAGCCCCAGGGCAGGGGGGAACACTGAAGCTTTCTTT.

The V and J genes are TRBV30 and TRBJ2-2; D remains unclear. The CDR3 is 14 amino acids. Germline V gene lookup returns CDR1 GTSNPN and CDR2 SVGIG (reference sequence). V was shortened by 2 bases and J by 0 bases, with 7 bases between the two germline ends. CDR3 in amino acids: CAWSIGSNTGELFF. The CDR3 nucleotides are TGTGCCTGGAGTATCGGGTCGAACACCGGGGAGCTGTTTTTT.

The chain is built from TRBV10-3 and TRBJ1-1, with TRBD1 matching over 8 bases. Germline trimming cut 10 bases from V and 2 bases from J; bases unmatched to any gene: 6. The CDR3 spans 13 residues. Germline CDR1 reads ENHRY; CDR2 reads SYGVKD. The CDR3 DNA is TGTGCCACCGGACAGGGTGTAAACACTGAAGCTTTCTTT. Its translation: CATGQGVNTEAFF.